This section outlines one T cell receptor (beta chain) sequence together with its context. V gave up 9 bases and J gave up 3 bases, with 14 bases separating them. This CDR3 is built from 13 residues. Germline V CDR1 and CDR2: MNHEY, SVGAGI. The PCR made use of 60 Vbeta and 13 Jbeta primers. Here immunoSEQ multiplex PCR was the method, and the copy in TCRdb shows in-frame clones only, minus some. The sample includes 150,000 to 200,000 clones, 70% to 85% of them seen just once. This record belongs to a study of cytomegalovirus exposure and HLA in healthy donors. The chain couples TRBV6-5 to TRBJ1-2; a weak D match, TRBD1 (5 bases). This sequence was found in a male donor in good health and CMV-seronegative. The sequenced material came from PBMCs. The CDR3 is CASSRVGDYGYTF. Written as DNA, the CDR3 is TGTGCCAGTTCACGGGTAGGGGACTATGGCTACACCTTC.